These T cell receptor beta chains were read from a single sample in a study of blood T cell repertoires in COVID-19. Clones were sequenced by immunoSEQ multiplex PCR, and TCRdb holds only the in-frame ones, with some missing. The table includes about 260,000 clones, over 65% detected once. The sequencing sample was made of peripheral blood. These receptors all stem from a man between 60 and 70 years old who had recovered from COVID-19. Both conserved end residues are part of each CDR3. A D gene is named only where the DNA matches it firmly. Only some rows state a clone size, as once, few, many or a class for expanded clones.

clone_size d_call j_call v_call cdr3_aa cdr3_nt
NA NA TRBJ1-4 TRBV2 CASSLGGATNEKLFF TGTGCCAGCAGTCTAGGGGGAGCAACTAATGAAAAACTGTTTTTT
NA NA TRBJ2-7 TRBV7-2 CASSSLDSYEQYF TGTGCCAGCAGCTCGTTGGACAGCTACGAGCAGTACTTC
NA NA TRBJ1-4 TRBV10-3 CAISEVGGAANEKLFF TGTGCCATCAGTGAGGTTGGGGGGGCGGCTAATGAAAAACTGTTTTTT
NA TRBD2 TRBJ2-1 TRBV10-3 CAISEPGLAGANEQFF TGTGCCATCAGTGAGCCAGGACTAGCGGGGGCCAATGAGCAGTTCTTC
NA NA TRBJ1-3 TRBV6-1 CASSEIRRGAGGGNTIYF TGTGCCAGCAGTGAAATTAGGCGGGGGGCAGGAGGAGGAAACACCATATATTTT
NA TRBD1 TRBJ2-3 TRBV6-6 CASSPRRRQGFADTQYF TGTGCCAGCAGTCCGCGCCGCCGACAGGGTTTTGCAGATACGCAGTATTTT
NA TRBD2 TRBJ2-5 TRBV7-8 CASSHSAGGLETQYF TGTGCCAGCAGCCACTCGGCGGGGGGCCTGGAGACCCAGTACTTC
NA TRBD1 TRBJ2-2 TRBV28 CATAGTGFTGELFF TGTGCCACTGCCGGGACAGGTTTCACCGGGGAGCTGTTTTTT
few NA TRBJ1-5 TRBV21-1 CASGQSQSNQPQHF TGTGCCAGCGGCCAGTCACAATCGAATCAGCCCCAGCATTTT
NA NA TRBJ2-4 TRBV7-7 CASSRIPGSAIAKNIQYF TGTGCTAGCAGCAGAATCCCCGGGAGCGCTATAGCCAAAAACATTCAGTACTTC
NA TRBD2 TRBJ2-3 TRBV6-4 CASSEIAGGTDTQYF TGTGCCAGCAGTGAAATAGCGGGGGGCACAGATACGCAGTATTTT
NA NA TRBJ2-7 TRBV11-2 CASSSLTTYEQYF TGTGCCAGCAGCTCCCTGACAACCTACGAGCAGTACTTC
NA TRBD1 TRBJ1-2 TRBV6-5 CASTLTGRGSYGYTF TGTGCCAGCACCCTGACAGGGAGAGGGAGCTATGGCTACACCTTC
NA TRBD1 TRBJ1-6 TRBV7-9 CASRGTETNNSPLHF TGTGCCAGCAGGGGGACAGAGACGAATAATTCACCCCTCCACTTT
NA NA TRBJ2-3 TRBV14 CASRTTAGNTDTQYF TGTGCCAGCAGAACAACGGCGGGAAACACAGATACGCAGTATTTT
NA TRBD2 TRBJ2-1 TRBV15 CATSRQREGRDEQFF TGTGCCACCAGCAGGCAGCGGGAGGGACGGGATGAGCAGTTCTTC
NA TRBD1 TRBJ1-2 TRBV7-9 CASSLTQGAKGYTF TGTGCCAGCAGCTTAACACAGGGGGCGAAGGGCTACACCTTC
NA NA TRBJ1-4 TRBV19 CASPTGGNEKLFF TGTGCCAGTCCCACGGGGGGTAATGAAAAACTGTTTTTT
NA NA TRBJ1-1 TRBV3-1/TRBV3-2 CASSPNRGFGAFF TGTGCCAGCAGCCCCAATCGCGGTTTTGGAGCTTTCTTT
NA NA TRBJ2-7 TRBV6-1 CASSEVPWGESITLHEYF TGTGCCAGCAGTGAAGTTCCCTGGGGCGAATCCATTACCCTCCATGAGTACTTC
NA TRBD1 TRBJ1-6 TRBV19 CASSPRDRGDSPLHF TGTGCCAGTAGTCCGCGGGACAGGGGAGATTCACCCCTCCACTTT
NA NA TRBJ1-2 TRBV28 CASSESIYGYTF TGTGCCAGCAGTGAGAGTATCTATGGCTACACCTTC
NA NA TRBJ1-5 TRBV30 CAWSQSQGNQPQHF TGTGCCTGGAGCCAATCGCAGGGGAATCAGCCCCAGCATTTT
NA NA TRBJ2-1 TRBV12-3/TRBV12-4 CASRLDIRGFQFF TGTGCCAGCAGGCTGGATATACGGGGTTTCCAGTTCTTC
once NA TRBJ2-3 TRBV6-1 CASSEGHSDTDTQYF TGTGCCAGCAGTGAAGGACATAGCGACACAGATACGCAGTATTTT
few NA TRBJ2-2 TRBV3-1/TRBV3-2 CASSQGRGSNTGELFF TGTGCCAGCAGCCAAGGGAGGGGCTCGAACACCGGGGAGCTGTTTTTT
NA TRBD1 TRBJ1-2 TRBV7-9 CASSQEGDRGGYYGYTF TGTGCCAGCAGCCAAGAGGGGGACAGGGGAGGTTACTATGGCTACACCTTC
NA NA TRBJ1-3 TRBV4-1 CASSRTGTAISGNTIYF TGCGCCAGCAGCCGGACTGGCACAGCCATCTCTGGAAACACCATATATTTT
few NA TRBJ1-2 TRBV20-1 CSASRGGARYGYTF TGCAGTGCTAGTAGGGGAGGGGCACGCTATGGCTACACCTTC
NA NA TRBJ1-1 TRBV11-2 CASSPIRGNTEAFF TGTGCCAGCAGCCCCATCAGGGGGAACACTGAAGCTTTCTTT
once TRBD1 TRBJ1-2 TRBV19 CASSIAGGDGYTF TGTGCCAGTAGTATAGCAGGGGGAGATGGCTACACCTTC
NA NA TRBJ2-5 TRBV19 CASSMRGSQETQYF TGTGCCAGTAGTATGAGGGGGTCTCAAGAGACCCAGTACTTC
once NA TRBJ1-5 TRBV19 CASSMGQSDQPQHF TGTGCCAGTAGTATGGGGCAGTCTGATCAGCCCCAGCATTTT
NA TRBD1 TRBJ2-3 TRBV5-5 CASSYQGQGRTDTQYF TGTGCCAGCAGTTACCAGGGACAGGGTAGGACAGATACGCAGTATTTT
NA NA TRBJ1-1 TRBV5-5 CASSPISGLNTEAFF TGTGCCAGCAGCCCAATATCGGGTTTGAACACTGAAGCTTTCTTT
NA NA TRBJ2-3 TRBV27 CASRVGLVDTQYF TGTGCCAGCAGAGTCGGACTGGTAGATACGCAGTATTTT
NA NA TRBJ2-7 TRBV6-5 CASLTGLTYEQYF TGTGCCAGTTTGACAGGTTTAACCTACGAGCAGTACTTC
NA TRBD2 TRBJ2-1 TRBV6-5 CASCKAGGPYNEQFF TGTGCCAGCTGTAAGGCGGGGGGGCCCTACAATGAGCAGTTCTTC
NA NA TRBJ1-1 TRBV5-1 CASSIRDGGLNTEAFF TGCGCCAGCAGCATCCGCGACGGAGGGTTGAACACTGAAGCTTTCTTT
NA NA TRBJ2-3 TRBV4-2 CASSQDGTGTDTQYF TGTGCCAGCAGCCAAGATGGAACGGGGACAGATACGCAGTATTTT
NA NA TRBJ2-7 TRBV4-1 CASSQAGGLLDTYEQYF TGCGCCAGCAGCCAAGCCGGGGGACTTCTCGATACCTACGAGCAGTACTTC
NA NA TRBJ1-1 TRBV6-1 CASSEAAGLGAGTEAFF TGTGCCAGCAGTGAAGCAGCTGGGCTGGGGGCCGGGACTGAAGCTTTCTTT
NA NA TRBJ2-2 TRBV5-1 CASSLVLSHTGELFF TGCGCCAGCAGCTTGGTTCTTAGTCACACCGGGGAGCTGTTTTTT
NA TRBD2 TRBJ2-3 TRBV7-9 CASSTGLAGGGDTQYF TGTGCCAGCAGCACCGGACTAGCGGGAGGGGGGGATACGCAGTATTTT
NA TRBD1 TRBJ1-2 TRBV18 CASSRLLDRANYGYTF TGTGCCAGCTCACGATTGCTGGACAGGGCTAACTATGGCTACACCTTC
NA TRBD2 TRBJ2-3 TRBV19 CASSGRRADTQYF TGTGCCAGTAGCGGGAGGAGAGCAGATACGCAGTATTTT
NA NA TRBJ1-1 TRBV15 CATKAQGRPAEAFF TGTGCCACCAAGGCCCAGGGGCGGCCCGCTGAAGCTTTCTTT
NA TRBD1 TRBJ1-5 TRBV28 CASRLDRVQPQHF TGTGCCAGCAGATTGGACAGGGTTCAGCCCCAGCATTTT
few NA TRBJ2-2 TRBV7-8 CASSYRVTGELFF TGTGCCAGCAGCTACAGGGTCACCGGGGAGCTGTTTTTT
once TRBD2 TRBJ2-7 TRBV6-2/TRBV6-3 CASSSGTSGLYEQYF TGTGCCAGCAGTTCCGGGACTAGCGGTCTCTACGAGCAGTACTTC
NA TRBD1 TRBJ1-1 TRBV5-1 CASSPRQGTVNTEAFF TGCGCCAGCAGCCCCCGACAGGGTACAGTGAACACTGAAGCTTTCTTT
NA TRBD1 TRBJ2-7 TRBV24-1 CATSDRKAGTAYYEQYF TGTGCCACCAGTGATAGAAAAGCCGGGACAGCCTACTACGAGCAGTACTTC
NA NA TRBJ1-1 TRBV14 CASSHQWGGMAFF TGTGCCAGCAGCCATCAATGGGGGGGGATGGCTTTCTTT
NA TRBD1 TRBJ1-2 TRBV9 CASSMGQGNYGYTF TGTGCCAGCAGCATGGGACAGGGGAACTATGGCTACACCTTC
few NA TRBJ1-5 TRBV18 CASRGGNQPQHF TGTGCCAGCAGGGGTGGCAATCAGCCCCAGCATTTT